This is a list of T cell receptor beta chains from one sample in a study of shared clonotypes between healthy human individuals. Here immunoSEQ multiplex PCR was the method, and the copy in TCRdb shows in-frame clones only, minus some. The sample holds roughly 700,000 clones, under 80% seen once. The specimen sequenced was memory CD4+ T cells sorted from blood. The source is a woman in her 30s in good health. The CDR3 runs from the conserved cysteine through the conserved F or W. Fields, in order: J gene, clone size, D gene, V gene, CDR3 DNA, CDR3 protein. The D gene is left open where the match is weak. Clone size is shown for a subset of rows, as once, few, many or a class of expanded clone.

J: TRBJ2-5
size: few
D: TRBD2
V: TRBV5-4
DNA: TGTGCCAGCAGCTGGGCCTTTGGGCGGGGGGACCAAGAGACCCAGTACTTC
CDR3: CASSWAFGRGDQETQYF

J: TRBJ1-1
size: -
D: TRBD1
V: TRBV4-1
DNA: TGCGCCAGCAGCCTCTACAGGGGCCAAGGCACTGAAGCTTTCTTT
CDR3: CASSLYRGQGTEAFF

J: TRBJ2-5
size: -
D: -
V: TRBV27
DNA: TGTGCCAGCAGGAGGCAGGGAGGCCAAGAGACCCAGTACTTC
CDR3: CASRRQGGQETQYF

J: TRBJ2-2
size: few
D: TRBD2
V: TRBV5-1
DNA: TGCGCCAGCAGCTCCCCCGGACTAGCGGGCGCCGGGGAGCTGTTTTTT
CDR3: CASSSPGLAGAGELFF

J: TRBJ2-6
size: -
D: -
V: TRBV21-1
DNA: TGTGCCAGCAGCCCTCCGAGTGGGGCCAACGTCCTGACTTTC
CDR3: CASSPPSGANVLTF

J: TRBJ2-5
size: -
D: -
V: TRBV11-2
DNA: TGTGCCAGCAGCTTAGCCGGCAGAGAGACCCAGTACTTC
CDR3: CASSLAGRETQYF

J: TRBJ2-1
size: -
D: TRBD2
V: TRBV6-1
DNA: TGTGCCAGCACTGAAACTAGCGGATCCTACAATGAGCAGTTCTTC
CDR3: CASTETSGSYNEQFF

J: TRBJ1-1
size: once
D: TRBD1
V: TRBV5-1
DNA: TGCGCCAGCAGCTCCCTCCAGGGGGGAGGAATGAACACTGAAGCTTTCTTT
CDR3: CASSSLQGGGMNTEAFF

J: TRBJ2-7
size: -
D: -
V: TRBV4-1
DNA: TGCGCCAGCAGCCAGAACTACGAGCAGTACTTC
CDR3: CASSQNYEQYF

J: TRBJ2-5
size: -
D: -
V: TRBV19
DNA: TGTGCCAGTAGTCGCCCCGGGGCGCCCAGTTACGAGACCCAGTACTTC
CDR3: CASSRPGAPSYETQYF

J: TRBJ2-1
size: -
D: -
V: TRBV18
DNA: TGTGCCAGCTCACCAGGGGAAAGCTCCTACAATGAGCAGTTCTTC
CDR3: CASSPGESSYNEQFF

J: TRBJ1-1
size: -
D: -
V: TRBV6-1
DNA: TGTGCCAGCAGTGTGGACCCGGCTTACACTGAAGCTTTCTTT
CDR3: CASSVDPAYTEAFF

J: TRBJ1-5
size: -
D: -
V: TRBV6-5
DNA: TGTGCCAGCAGTCCCGATAAGCGACAGCCCCAGCATTTT
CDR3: CASSPDKRQPQHF

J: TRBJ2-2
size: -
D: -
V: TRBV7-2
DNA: TGTGCCAGCAGCTCAGGGATTACAACCGGGGAGCTGTTTTTT
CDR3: CASSSGITTGELFF

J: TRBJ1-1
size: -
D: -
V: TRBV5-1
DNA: TGCGCCAGCAGCTCCGCCCTGGGGAACACTGAAGCTTTCTTT
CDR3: CASSSALGNTEAFF

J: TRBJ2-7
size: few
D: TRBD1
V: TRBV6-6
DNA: TGTGCCAGCAGTTCAACAAAGGGACAGTCAAACTACGAGCAGTACTTC
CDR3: CASSSTKGQSNYEQYF

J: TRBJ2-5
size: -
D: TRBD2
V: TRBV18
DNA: TGTGCCAGCTCACCAGCGGGAGGTGTAGAGACCCAGTACTTC
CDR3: CASSPAGGVETQYF

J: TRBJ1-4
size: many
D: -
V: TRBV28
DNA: TGTGCCAGCAGTTTATCAGGGAAGGAAGCTAATGAAAAACTGTTTTTT
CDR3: CASSLSGKEANEKLFF

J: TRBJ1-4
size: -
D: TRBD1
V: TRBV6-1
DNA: TGTGCCAGCACGGGACAGGTTAATGAAAAACTGTTTTTT
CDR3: CASTGQVNEKLFF

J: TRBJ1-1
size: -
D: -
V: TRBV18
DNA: TGTGCCAGCTCACCATTTTCCAGAAGGGAGAACACTGAAGCTTTCTTT
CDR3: CASSPFSRRENTEAFF

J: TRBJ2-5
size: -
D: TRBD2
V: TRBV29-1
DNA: TGCAGCGTCCGGACTAGCGGGCTCGAGACCCAGTACTTC
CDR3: CSVRTSGLETQYF

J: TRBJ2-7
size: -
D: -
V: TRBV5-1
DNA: TGCGCCAGCAGCGTTAGCGCGACCTACGAGCAGTACTTC
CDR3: CASSVSATYEQYF

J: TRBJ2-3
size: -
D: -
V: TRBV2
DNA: TGTGCCAGCAGAAGAGACAGGACAGATACGCAGTATTTT
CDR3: CASRRDRTDTQYF

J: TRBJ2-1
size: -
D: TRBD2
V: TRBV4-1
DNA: TGCGCCAGCAGCCAACCCCTAGCGGGAGGGCAAAGGAATGAGCAGTTCTTC
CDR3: CASSQPLAGGQRNEQFF

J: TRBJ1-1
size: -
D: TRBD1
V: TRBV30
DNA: TGTGCCTGGAGGGGACAGAAAAACACTGAAGCTTTCTTT
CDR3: CAWRGQKNTEAFF

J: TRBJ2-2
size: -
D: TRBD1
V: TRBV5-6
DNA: TGTGCCAGCAGCTTGAGTTCCGGGACAGGGGGCACCGGGGAGCTGTTTTTT
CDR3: CASSLSSGTGGTGELFF

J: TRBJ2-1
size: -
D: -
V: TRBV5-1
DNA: TGCGCCAGCAGCTTGGCTAGCAATGAGCAGTTCTTC
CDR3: CASSLASNEQFF

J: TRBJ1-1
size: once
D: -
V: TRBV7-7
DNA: TGTGCCAGCAGCTTAGAACGGAACACTGAAGCTTTCTTT
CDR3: CASSLERNTEAFF

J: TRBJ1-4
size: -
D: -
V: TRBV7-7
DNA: TGTGCCAGCAGCCCTAATCCGGGTGAAAAACTGTTTTTT
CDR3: CASSPNPGEKLFF

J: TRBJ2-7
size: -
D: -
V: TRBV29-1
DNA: TGCAGCGCCAGATACGGGAGTTGGGGTGAGCAGTACTTC
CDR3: CSARYGSWGEQYF

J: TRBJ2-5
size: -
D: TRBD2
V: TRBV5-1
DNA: TGCGCCAGCAGCATAACGGGACTAGCGGGAGGTATACGAGAGACCCAGTACTTC
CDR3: CASSITGLAGGIRETQYF

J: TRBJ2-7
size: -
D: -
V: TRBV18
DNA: TGTGCCAGCTCAGACCTCGGGCAGAGCTCCTACGAGCAGTACTTC
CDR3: CASSDLGQSSYEQYF

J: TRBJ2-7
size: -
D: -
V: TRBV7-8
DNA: TGTGCCAGCAGCTTCGGGTTTTTCGAGCAGTACTTC
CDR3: CASSFGFFEQYF

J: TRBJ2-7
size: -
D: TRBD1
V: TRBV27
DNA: TGTGCCAGCAGTTTATATCCGACAGGGTCCTACGAGCAGTACTTC
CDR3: CASSLYPTGSYEQYF

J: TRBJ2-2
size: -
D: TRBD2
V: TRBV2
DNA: TGTGCCAGCAGGACACTAGCGAGCACCGGGGAGCTGTTTTTT
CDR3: CASRTLASTGELFF

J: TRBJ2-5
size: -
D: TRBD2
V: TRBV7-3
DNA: TGTGCCAGCAGCTTAATGAGGGTAGCGGGAGGGGTAGAGACCCAGTACTTC
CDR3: CASSLMRVAGGVETQYF

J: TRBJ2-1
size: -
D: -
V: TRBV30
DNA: TGTGCCTGGAGTGGGGGTCAGGCCAATGAGCAGTTCTTC
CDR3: CAWSGGQANEQFF

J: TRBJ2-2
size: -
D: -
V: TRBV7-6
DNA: TGTGCCAGCAGCTTAGCGGACAGCGCGAACACCGGGGAGCTGTTTTTT
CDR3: CASSLADSANTGELFF

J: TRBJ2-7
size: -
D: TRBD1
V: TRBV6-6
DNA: TGTGCCAGCAGTTACACAGGGGAATACGAGCAGTACTTC
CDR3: CASSYTGEYEQYF

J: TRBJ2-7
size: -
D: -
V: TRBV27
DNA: TGTGCCAGCAGTACTCACCGTGGGTCCTACGAGCAGTACTTC
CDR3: CASSTHRGSYEQYF

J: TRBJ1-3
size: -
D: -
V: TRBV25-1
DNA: TGTGCCAGCAGTGATCGACGCAACTCAGGAAACACCATATATTTT
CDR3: CASSDRRNSGNTIYF

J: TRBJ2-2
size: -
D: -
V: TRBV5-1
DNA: TGCGCCAGCAGCTTGGCTGTACTGGGGAGCGGGGAGCTGTTTTTT
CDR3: CASSLAVLGSGELFF

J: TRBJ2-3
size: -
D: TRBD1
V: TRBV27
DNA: TGTGCCAGCAGTTCCGGACAGGGGGCAGATACGCAGTATTTT
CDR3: CASSSGQGADTQYF

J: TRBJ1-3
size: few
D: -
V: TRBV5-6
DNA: TGTGCCAGCAGCTCCTCGGGGGGATCTGGAAACACCATATATTTT
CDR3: CASSSSGGSGNTIYF

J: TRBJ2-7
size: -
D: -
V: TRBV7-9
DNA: TGTGCCAGCAGCTTAGGTCCGGGACGCGAGCAGTACTTC
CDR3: CASSLGPGREQYF

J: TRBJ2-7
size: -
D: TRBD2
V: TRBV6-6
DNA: TGTGCCAGCAGTCCAGCGGGGACGTTCGACGAGCAGTACTTC
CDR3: CASSPAGTFDEQYF

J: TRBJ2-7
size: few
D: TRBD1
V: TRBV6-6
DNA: TGTGCCAGCAGTCATAGACAGGGTAACGAGCAGTACTTC
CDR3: CASSHRQGNEQYF

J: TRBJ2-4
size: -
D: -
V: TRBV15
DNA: TGTGCCACCAGCAGAGCTGGGACCGCCGGCTCCATTCAGTACTTC
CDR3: CATSRAGTAGSIQYF

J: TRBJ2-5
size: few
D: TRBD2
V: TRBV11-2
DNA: TGTGCCAGCAGCCACAATCCGGCGGGAGGGCCCAGGGAGACCCAGTACTTC
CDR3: CASSHNPAGGPRETQYF

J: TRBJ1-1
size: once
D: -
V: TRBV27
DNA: TGTGCCAGCAGGCTTTTCGTGAACACTGAAGCTTTCTTT
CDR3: CASRLFVNTEAFF

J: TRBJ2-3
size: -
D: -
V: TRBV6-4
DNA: TGTGCCAGCAGTGACTCTCCCTTCCTAGGGACGCAGTATTTT
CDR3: CASSDSPFLGTQYF